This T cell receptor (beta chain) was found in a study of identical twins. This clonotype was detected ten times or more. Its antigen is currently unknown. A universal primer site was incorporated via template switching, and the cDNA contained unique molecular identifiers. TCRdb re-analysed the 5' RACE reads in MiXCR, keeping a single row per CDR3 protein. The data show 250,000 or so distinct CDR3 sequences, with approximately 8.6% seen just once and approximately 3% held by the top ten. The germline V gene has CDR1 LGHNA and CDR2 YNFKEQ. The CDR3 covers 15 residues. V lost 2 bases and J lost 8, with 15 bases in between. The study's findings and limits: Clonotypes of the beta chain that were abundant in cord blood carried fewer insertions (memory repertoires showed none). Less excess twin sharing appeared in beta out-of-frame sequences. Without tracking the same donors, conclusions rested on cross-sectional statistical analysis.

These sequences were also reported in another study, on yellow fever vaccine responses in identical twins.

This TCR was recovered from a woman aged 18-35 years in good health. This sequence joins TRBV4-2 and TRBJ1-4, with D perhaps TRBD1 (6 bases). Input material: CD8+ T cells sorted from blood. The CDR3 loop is CASSQHRETEEKLFF. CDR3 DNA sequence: TGTGCCAGCAGCCAACACAGGGAGACGGAAGAAAAACTGTTTTTT.